The 26 T cell receptor beta chains reported below all come from one sample, sequenced in a study of OX40 agonist ivuxolimab in advanced cancers. Repertoires were generated with immunoSEQ multiplex PCR, while TCRdb's copy carries only in-frame clones and drops some. The top ten clones hold approximately 11% of a sample with about 73,000 clones, about 87% of them seen once. The sequences come from CD4+ or CD8+ T cells sorted from blood, collected in a trial of the OX40 agonist ivuxolimab. Receptors originate from an adult with an advanced solid tumor such as melanoma, head and neck, liver or kidney cancer.

The V and J genes are TRBV13 and TRBJ1-1, with 7 bases that match TRBD1. CDR1 and CDR2 (germline): PRHDT, FYEKMQ (reference sequence). This CDR3 spans 11 amino acids. J gave up 11 bases and V 5 bases, and 5 bases lay outside the gene matches. This CDR3 reads CASSLTGPAFF. The CDR3 DNA reads TGTGCCAGCAGCCTGACAGGGCCGGCTTTCTTT.

The genes are TRBV16 and TRBJ1-2; the D is unclear. The germline CDR1 and CDR2 sequences are KGHSY and FQNENV. The V end was cut by 1 base, the J end by 7 bases, with 10 bases between. The CDR3 is 13 amino acids. CDR3 in amino acids: CASSQFLEIGYTF. For the CDR3, the DNA is TGTGCCAGCAGCCAATTCTTGGAAATTGGCTACACCTTC.

Only one count was recorded for this clone. V and J are TRBV19 and TRBJ2-7; TRBD1 matches at 12 bases. J was trimmed by 6 bases and V by 5 bases; bases with no gene match: 11. The CDR3 is made up of 16 amino acids. Germline V gene lookup returns CDR1 LNHDA and CDR2 SQIVND (reference sequence). CDR3 amino acids: CASSAWPGQGAFEQYF. As DNA, the CDR3 is TGTGCCAGTAGTGCCTGGCCGGGACAGGGGGCGTTCGAGCAGTACTTC.

This clone was picked up a small number of times. The rearrangement links TRBV11-3 to TRBJ2-2; TRBD1 agrees at 11 bases. Germline CDR1 SGHNT, CDR2 YENEEA. This CDR3 has 14 amino acids. The ends lost 5 bases at V and 6 bases at J; junction bases unmatched: 2. The CDR3 spells CASSPGQGAGELFF. The CDR3, as DNA: TGTGCCAGCAGCCCGGGACAGGGGGCCGGGGAGCTGTTTTTT.

This chain links TRBV23-1 with TRBJ2-1; a possible D gene is TRBD2 (6 bases). TRBV23-1 is sorted into the ORF group, with uncertain function. Trimming pared 0 bases from V and 1 base from J, leaving 13 bases between. CDR3 length equals 17 residues. CDR3 sequence: CASSQSLGGTSYNEQFF. CDR3 nucleotides: TGCGCCAGCAGTCAATCCCTAGGAGGGACTTCCTACAATGAGCAGTTCTTC.

The chain couples TRBV7-3 to TRBJ2-7; 8 bases line up with TRBD1. The CDR3 length is 14 residues. From germline, CDR1 is SGHTA and CDR2 FQGTGA. Losses at the gene ends were 5 bases for V and 4 bases for J; bases not matched to a gene: 7. CDR3 sequence: CASSLGGQEYEQYF. The CDR3 DNA reads TGTGCCAGCAGCCTTGGGGGACAGGAATACGAGCAGTACTTC.

The chain employs TRBV11-2 and TRBJ2-7, with D perhaps given as TRBD1 or TRBD2 (6 bases each). Trimming stripped 5 bases from V and 2 bases from J, with 16 bases between. CDR1 and CDR2 (germline): SGHAT, FQNNGV. The CDR3 consists of 15 residues. CDR3 region: CASSTPTGATYEQYF. For the CDR3, the DNA is TGTGCCAGCAGCACACCGACGGGGGCTACCTACGAGCAGTACTTC.

The chain joins TRBV29-1 to TRBJ2-7; D gene uncertain. The CDR3 spans 13 residues. Germline V gene sequence: CDR1 SQVTM, CDR2 ANQGSEA. The V end lost 4 bases, the J end lost 4 bases, and 14 bases lay between the germline ends. CDR3 in DNA: TGCAGCGTTGCTGGTGGGATCTTTTACGAGCAGTACTTC. This translates into CSVAGGIFYEQYF.

The chain carries TRBV2 and TRBJ2-7; 9 bases are shared with TRBD1. This CDR3 has 14 amino acids. Germline CDR1 and CDR2: SNHLY and FYNNEI. V was pared by 3 bases and J by 6 bases, with 6 bases of the junction left unmatched. The DNA for the CDR3 is TGTGCCAGCAGTGAGAGACAGGGGGGCCCCGAGCAGTACTTC. This codes for CASSERQGGPEQYF.

J is TRBJ2-2 and V is TRBV10-3; D is ambiguous. Germline-derived CDR1 and CDR2 are ENHRY and SYGVKD. The CDR3 totals 14 residues. Trimming pared 2 bases from V and 1 base from J, leaving 5 bases between. The CDR3 here is CAISERQNTGELFF. CDR3 nucleotide sequence: TGTGCCATCAGTGAGCGACAGAACACCGGGGAGCTGTTTTTT.

The gene calls are TRBV7-3 and TRBJ2-3; 9 bases agree with TRBD2. This CDR3 is 17 amino acids long. The germline V gene has CDR1 SGHTA and CDR2 FQGTGA. Germline trimming cut 5 bases from V and 2 bases from J; bases unmatched to any gene: 11. CDR3 bases: TGTGCCAGCAGCCCGCTGACTAGCGGAGATTACACAGATACGCAGTATTTT. Its protein is CASSPLTSGDYTDTQYF.

The chain has TRBV27 and TRBJ2-1; TRBD1 agrees at 7 bases. V lost 10 bases, J lost 2 bases, and 5 bases stayed unmatched. CDR3 length equals 13 residues. Germline CDR1 is MNHEY and CDR2 is SMNVEV (reference sequence). The DNA for the CDR3 is TGTGCCACCCGACAGGGCCCCTACAATGAGCAGTTCTTC. The encoded protein is CATRQGPYNEQFF.

The CDR3 protein is CAWSVLGSGGADTQYF. The CDR3 nucleotides are TGTGCCTGGAGTGTACTCGGTAGCGGGGGGGCAGATACGCAGTATTTT. This chain connects TRBV30 to TRBJ2-3; 11 bases map to TRBD2. CDR1 and CDR2 from the germline V gene are GTSNPN and SVGIG (reference sequence). Unmatched junction bases numbered 6, after V lost 0 bases and J lost 4 bases. The CDR3 sequence is 16 residues long.

The gene calls are TRBV9 and TRBJ1-4, with TRBD1 matching over 7 bases. The CDR3 loop spans 17 amino acids. Trimming at V came to 0 bases and at J to 2 bases, leaving 7 bases not matched to a gene. Germline V lookup: CDR1 SGDLS, CDR2 YYNGEE. In nucleotides, the CDR3 is TGTGCCAGCAGCGTAGGAGGGACAGTCAAGACTAATGAAAAACTGTTTTTT. It translates to CASSVGGTVKTNEKLFF.

The chain couples TRBV11-2 to TRBJ2-7; unclear D gene. Trimming removed 3 bases from V and 4 bases from J, with 10 bases in between. The V gene's germline CDR1 is SGHAT and CDR2 FQNNGV. CDR3 length: 13 residues. The CDR3 DNA sequence: TGTGCCAGCAGCTTGGCACCTACTTACGAGCAGTACTTC. Translating gives CASSLAPTYEQYF.

With regard to this clone: One junction end disagrees with the germline gene, perhaps due to a read error. The sample carries other DNA sequences with the same CDR3. CDR3 coding DNA: TGTGCCAGCAGCGACGGACAGGGCGGGAATTCACCCCTCCATTTT. Translated: CASSDGQGGNSPLHF. The V gene is TRBV9, the J gene TRBJ1-6; the match to TRBD1 covers 8 bases. Germline loops: CDR1 SGDLS, CDR2 YYNGEE. CDR3 length equals 15 residues.

The rearrangement joins TRBV27 to TRBJ1-2; D gene ambiguous. V shed 4 bases and J shed 6 bases, with 15 bases lying between them. CDR1 is MNHEY, CDR2 SMNVEV, per germline (reference sequence). The CDR3 runs 14 residues. CDR3 residues: CASSSSPGAHGYTF. The CDR3 bases are TGTGCCAGCAGTTCCTCACCGGGCGCACATGGCTACACCTTC.

This clone showed up just once. The chain recombines TRBV27 with TRBJ2-7; D is uncertain. Germline V CDR1 and CDR2: MNHEY, SMNVEV (reference sequence). The CDR3 runs 12 residues. Between the trimmed V and J ends, which lost 5 bases and 2 bases, there was a span of 7 bases. CDR3 loop: CASSHGTYEQYF. CDR3 nucleotide sequence: TGTGCCAGCAGTCACGGAACCTACGAGCAGTACTTC.

The J gene is TRBJ2-3, the V gene TRBV9; TRBD1 or TRBD2 may be the D gene (5 bases each). CDR1 and CDR2 (germline): SGDLS, YYNGEE. The CDR3 spans 14 residues. Between the trimmed V and J ends, which lost 4 bases and 0 bases, there was a span of 9 bases. This CDR3 is CASSTRDSTDTQYF. As DNA, the CDR3 is TGTGCCAGCAGCACCCGGGACAGCACAGATACGCAGTATTTT.

As to this clone: This may be a read error, as it is one base from a much larger clone. The J gene is TRBJ2-2, the V gene TRBV5-1, with no clear D. Trimming pared 0 bases from V and 4 bases from J, leaving 1 base between. The CDR3 is 12 residues long. Germline-derived CDR1 and CDR2 are SGHRS and YFSETQ. The CDR3 coding sequence is TGCGCCAGCAGCTTGGCCACCGGGGAGCTGTTTTTT. Amino acids: CASSLATGELFF.

The V and J genes are TRBV7-6 and TRBJ2-7, with 10 bases that match TRBD1. The CDR3 is made up of 14 amino acids. Germline assignment: CDR1 SGHVS and CDR2 FNYEAQ. Trimming cost V 5 bases and J 5 bases; bases outside gene matches: 6. The CDR3 DNA follows: TGTGCCAGCAGCGGCCGGGACAGGGGCAACGAGCAGTACTTC. This gives the protein CASSGRDRGNEQYF.

The rearrangement uses TRBV19 and TRBJ1-2; TRBD1 matches 12 bases. Germline V lookup: CDR1 LNHDA, CDR2 SQIVND (reference sequence). J gave up 2 bases and V 8 bases, and 12 bases lay outside the gene matches. The CDR3 contains 17 residues. The CDR3 protein is CASYTGTGGQQNYGYTF. CDR3 nucleotide sequence: TGTGCCAGTTATACCGGGACAGGGGGCCAGCAAAACTATGGCTACACCTTC.

The V and J genes are TRBV9 and TRBJ1-1; D is unclear. Germline V gene sequence: CDR1 SGDLS, CDR2 YYNGEE. This CDR3 spans 14 amino acids. The V gene lost 0 bases and the J gene lost 3 bases, with 9 bases spanning the gap. DNA of the CDR3: TGTGCCAGCAGCGTAGCGATGAGGGACACTGAAGCTTTCTTT. Protein: CASSVAMRDTEAFF.

The rearrangement links TRBV7-9 to TRBJ2-5, with D hard to call. The CDR3 has 14 amino acids. V was trimmed by 3 bases and J by 2 bases, leaving 10 bases between them. From germline, CDR1 is SEHNR and CDR2 FQNEAQ (reference sequence). The chain's CDR3 is CASSFESRQETQYF. CDR3 DNA sequence: TGTGCCAGCAGCTTCGAGTCCCGGCAAGAGACCCAGTACTTC.

This chain joins TRBV28 and TRBJ2-7, with TRBD2 matching 8 bases. Per germline, CDR1 MDHEN and CDR2 SYDVKM. CDR3 length: 14 amino acids. V gave up 2 bases and J gave up 7 bases; unmatched junction bases: 7. CDR3 residues: CASSLDGRVEEQYF. The CDR3 DNA reads TGTGCCAGCAGTTTAGACGGGAGGGTGGAGGAGCAGTACTTC.

The chain is built from TRBV10-3 and TRBJ2-3; 12 bases are a match to TRBD2. The length of the CDR3 is 15 residues. The ends lost 5 bases at V and 3 bases at J; junction bases unmatched: 3. Germline CDR1 and CDR2: ENHRY and SYGVKD. The CDR3 DNA sequence: TGTGCCATCAGTCGTCTAGCGGGAGGGACAGATACGCAGTATTTT. This gives the protein CAISRLAGGTDTQYF.